The clone carrying this T cell receptor (beta chain) was picked up a small number of times. Germline V gene sequence: CDR1 SGHTA, CDR2 FQGNSA. CDR3 size: 16 residues. J gave up 6 bases and V 4 bases, and 9 bases lay outside the gene matches. This specimen comes from a study of cytomegalovirus exposure and HLA in healthy donors. PCR employed 60 Vbeta and 13 Jbeta primers. Using immunoSEQ multiplex PCR, the repertoire was profiled, and TCRdb retains in-frame clones only, with some absent. Of some 140,000 clones in the sample, 70% to 80% were seen once. This chain connects TRBV7-2 to TRBJ1-5, with TRBD1 identical over 10 bases. The clonotype originates from a young man in good health and CMV-seronegative. The material sequenced was PBMCs. The CDR3 nucleotides read TGTGCCAGCAGCTGGGGACAGGGGAGATCCAGTCAGCCCCAGCATTTT. Its protein product is CASSWGQGRSSQPQHF.